These 27 T cell receptor beta chains were all obtained from the same sample, sequenced in a study of post-analysis software for immune sequencing data. Study-wide points: Patients showed TRBV5-6, TRBV5-1 and TRBV20-1 among 4 or 5 TRBV segments more frequent than in controls.

What these receptors recognize is not known. TCR beta cDNA libraries had unique molecular identifiers. TCRdb processed the PCR reads anew with MiXCR; each CDR3 protein has one entry. Among approximately 570,000 distinct CDR3 sequences listed, roughly 47% were seen once. The sample taken for sequencing was blood. Receptor source: a girl under 18 with multiple sclerosis.

The chain recombines TRBV10-3 with TRBJ2-5; TRBD2 matches 8 bases. The DNA end lines up better with TRBJ2-7; the J call may be wrong. From germline, CDR1 is ENHRY and CDR2 SYGVKD. This CDR3 is 15 amino acids long. The chain's CDR3 is CAISVERERVHEQYF. CDR3 nucleotides: TGTGCCATCAGTGTAGAGCGGGAGAGGGTCCACGAGCAGTACTTC.

This clonotype has more than one count but fewer than ten. The chain recombines TRBV9 with TRBJ2-7, with D perhaps matching TRBD2 (6 bases). CDR1 and CDR2 (germline): SGDLS, YYNGEE. The CDR3 is made up of 15 amino acids. Trimming stripped 0 bases from V and 7 bases from J, with 17 bases between. DNA of the CDR3: TGTGCCAGCAGCGTAGGGCTAGCGAGTCGTCTTGAGCAGTACTTC. The encoded protein is CASSVGLASRLEQYF.

The gene calls are TRBV19 and TRBJ2-7; TRBD2 agrees at 11 bases. Germline CDR1 reads LNHDA; CDR2 reads SQIVND (reference sequence). Trimming removed 9 bases from V and 3 bases from J; junction bases left unmatched: 10. The CDR3 has 15 residues. CDR3 region: CASGPSSGGNYEQYF. The CDR3 DNA is TGTGCCAGCGGACCCTCTAGCGGGGGGAACTACGAGCAGTACTTC.

This sequence joins TRBV4-1 and TRBJ2-2, with no clear D. Trimming shortened V by 1 base and J by 0 bases, and 3 bases separated the two germline ends. The CDR3 is 14 residues long. Germline V gene sequence: CDR1 MGHRA, CDR2 YSYEKL. For the CDR3, the DNA is TGCGCCAGCAGCCAAGGAGCGAACACCGGGGAGCTGTTTTTT. This translates into CASSQGANTGELFF.

The V call is TRBV29-1, the J call TRBJ2-4; D may be TRBD1 or TRBD2 (5 bases each). The CDR3 contains 13 residues. V shed 6 bases and J shed 0 bases, with 9 bases lying between them. Looked up from germline, CDR1 is SQVTM and CDR2 is ANQGSEA. CDR3 bases: TGCAGCGTGATGGGACGAGCCAAAAACATTCAGTACTTC. The encoded protein is CSVMGRAKNIQYF. Supplemented by reference TRBV29-1 and TRBJ2-4, the full variable domain reads SAVISQKPSRDICQRGTSLTIQCQVDSQVTMMFWYRQQPGQSLTLIATANQGSEATYESGFVIDKFPISRPNLTFSTLTVSNMSPEDSSIYLCSVMGRAKNIQYFGAGTRLSVL.

The chain employs TRBV6-6 and TRBJ2-7; D not resolved. V dropped 0 bases and J dropped 0 bases, with 12 bases sitting between them. The CDR3 is 16 residues long. Germline V CDR1 and CDR2: MNHNY, SVGAGI (reference sequence). The CDR3 here is CASSYSNGDSSYEQYF. The CDR3 DNA reads TGTGCCAGCAGTTACTCGAATGGGGATAGCTCCTACGAGCAGTACTTC.

The chain links TRBV2 to TRBJ1-2; D remains unclear. The CDR3 is made up of 13 amino acids. Germline values: CDR1 SNHLY, CDR2 FYNNEI. V lost 5 bases to trimming and J lost 2 bases, with 9 bases between them. CDR3 protein: CASSIDGNYGYTF. In nucleotides, the CDR3 is TGTGCCAGCAGTATCGACGGGAACTATGGCTACACCTTC.

This clonotype was detected only a few times. The chain is built from TRBV12-3 or TRBV12-4 and TRBJ2-1; 10 nucleotides match TRBD1. The CDR3 extends over 14 amino acids. With 5 bases clipped from V and 6 bases from J, the junction kept 4 bases outside the gene matches. In DNA form, the CDR3 reads TGTGCCAGCAGTCCCCGGACAGGGGGCAATGAGCAGTTCTTC. Translating it yields CASSPRTGGNEQFF.

The CDR3 region is CASSSTLLGAEGQYF. CDR3 DNA sequence: TGTGCCAGCAGCTCCACCCTGTTAGGGGCCGAGGGGCAGTACTTC. The chain uses TRBV12-3 or TRBV12-4 and TRBJ2-4, with D perhaps being TRBD1 or TRBD2 (5 bases each). V gave up 6 bases and J gave up 13 bases, with 25 bases separating them. This CDR3 has 15 residues.

This chain uses TRBV3-1 with TRBJ2-7; D unclear. The assigned J gene may be wrong: the sequence end matches TRBJ2-5 better. Germline-derived CDR1 and CDR2 are LGHDT and YNNKEL (reference sequence). The CDR3 covers 13 residues. The CDR3 region is CASSQAARETQYF. The CDR3 DNA reads TGTGCCAGCAGCCAAGCTGCGAGGGAGACCCAGTACTTC.

The genes are TRBV20-1 and TRBJ2-4; TRBD1 matches 7 bases. The better agreement between TRBJ2-7 and the DNA end casts doubt on the J call. The CDR3 contains 15 residues. Germline V gene sequence: CDR1 DFQATT, CDR2 SNEGSKA (reference sequence). The chain's CDR3 is CSALPSPDRDTEQYF. DNA for the CDR3: TGCAGTGCTCTGCCCTCGCCTGACAGGGATACCGAGCAGTACTTC.

The chain links TRBV12-3 or TRBV12-4 to TRBJ1-1; 8 bases are a match to TRBD1. Losses at the gene ends were 8 bases for V and 7 bases for J; bases not matched to a gene: 9. The CDR3 sequence is 13 residues long. This chain's CDR3 is CASGRQGTLEAFF. The CDR3 DNA reads TGTGCCAGCGGGAGACAGGGGACCCTTGAAGCTTTCTTT.

This clonotype was observed a handful of times. This rearrangement joins TRBV4-1 to TRBJ1-2; 8 bases are a match to TRBD1. The CDR3 contains 15 residues. Germline CDR1 and CDR2: MGHRA and YSYEKL. V shed 6 bases and J 3 bases; nucleotides not matched to a gene: 9. The CDR3 loop is CASSSSTGDDYGYTF. The CDR3, as DNA: TGCGCCAGCAGTTCCTCGACAGGGGACGACTATGGCTACACCTTC.

The chain recombines TRBV27 with TRBJ1-6, with TRBD1 matching 9 bases. This CDR3 has 15 residues. With 3 bases clipped from V and 7 bases from J, the junction kept 4 bases outside the gene matches. Germline CDR1 and CDR2: MNHEY and SMNVEV (reference sequence). CDR3 amino acids: CASSFRTGENSPLHF. The CDR3 DNA reads as TGTGCCAGCAGTTTTCGGACAGGGGAAAATTCACCCCTCCACTTT.

This chain connects TRBV20-1 to TRBJ1-1; no firm D call. Trimming shortened V by 6 bases and J by 2 bases, and 13 bases separated the two germline ends. CDR3 length: 13 residues. CDR1 and CDR2 (germline): DFQATT, SNEGSKA (reference sequence). Here the CDR3 DNA reads TGCAGTGCGTTGGCCCAATTCAACACTGAAGCTTTCTTT. Translating gives CSALAQFNTEAFF.

The genes are TRBV20-1 and TRBJ2-5; D perhaps matches TRBD1 (6 bases). V lost 0 bases to trimming and J lost 1 base, with 12 bases between them. The CDR3 runs to 15 residues. CDR1 is DFQATT and CDR2 is SNEGSKA in the germline V gene (reference sequence). The DNA of the CDR3 is TGCAGTGCTAGAGATGGTCGGACAGCCCAAGAGACCCAGTACTTC. It codes for CSARDGRTAQETQYF.

The chain uses TRBV10-3 and TRBJ1-4; 7 nucleotides match TRBD1. This CDR3 contains 19 residues. Germline CDR1 ENHRY, CDR2 SYGVKD. The junction had 17 bases not matched to a gene; V was cut back by 4 bases and J by 3 bases. CDR3 nucleotides: TGTGCCATCAGTGGGGACAGACAGGAGGGAAGGGGACCTAATGAAAAACTGTTTTTT. This translates into CAISGDRQEGRGPNEKLFF.

V and J are TRBV20-1 and TRBJ2-1; 7 nucleotides line up with TRBD2. In germline, CDR1 is DFQATT, CDR2 SNEGSKA (reference sequence). J was trimmed by 4 bases and V by 6 bases; bases with no gene match: 9. CDR3 length: 14 residues. CDR3 coding DNA: TGCAGTGCCCAACCTGGGGGGGGATACAATGAGCAGTTCTTC. This codes for CSAQPGGGYNEQFF.

The V call is TRBV6-2 or TRBV6-3, the J call TRBJ1-1, with no clear D. Deletions cut 7 bases from V and 6 bases from J, with 18 bases between. The CDR3 totals 14 residues. Germline lookup yields CDR1 MNHEY and CDR2 SVGEGT. CDR3 amino acids: CASTQDSLWAEAFF. CDR3 nucleotide sequence: TGTGCCAGCACCCAGGATTCCCTATGGGCTGAAGCTTTCTTT.

As for this clonotype: At one end, the junction sequence differs from germline, possibly due to a read error. V usage is TRBV5-5 and J usage is TRBJ2-4; D is undetermined. Germline V gives CDR1 SGHKS, CDR2 YYEKEE (reference sequence). CDR3 length equals 16 residues. The CDR3 loop reads CASSPHFLRAKDIQYF. CDR3 sequence (DNA): TGTGCCAGCAGCCCTCACTTCCTGAGAGCCAAAGACATTCAGTACTTC.

Only a few counts were recorded for this clonotype. V is TRBV6-6 and J is TRBJ2-1, with 8 bases aligning to TRBD1. The V gene's germline CDR1 is MNHNY and CDR2 SVGAGI (reference sequence). V lost 5 bases and J lost 8; bases outside the gene matches: 8. CDR3 size: 14 residues. CDR3 sequence reads: CASSHPQGADEQFF. The CDR3 DNA reads as TGTGCCAGCAGTCATCCCCAGGGGGCGGATGAGCAGTTCTTC.

This clonotype turned up a few times. V usage is TRBV4-1 and J usage is TRBJ1-2; D is perhaps TRBD1 (6 bases). This CDR3 region has 14 residues. The ends were cut back, 6 bases at V and 8 bases at J, with 19 bases in the middle. The germline gives CDR1 MGHRA, CDR2 YSYEKL. CDR3 sequence: CASSPIQGPRGYTF. Written as DNA, the CDR3 is TGCGCCAGCAGTCCTATACAGGGACCTAGGGGCTACACCTTC.

This clonotype has just a few counts. V gene TRBV12-3 or TRBV12-4 combines with J gene TRBJ1-6, with D possibly being TRBD1 (6 bases). V gave up 6 bases and J gave up 6 bases, with 15 bases separating them. The CDR3 loop spans 15 amino acids. The CDR3 coding sequence is TGTGCCAGCAGGTTTGGGGGGGCGCTTAATTCACCCCTCCACTTT. Protein: CASRFGGALNSPLHF.

The CDR3 coding sequence is TGTGCCATCAGCGAGGGGAGCCCCACGCCCTACGAGCAGTACTTC. Residues: CAISEGSPTPYEQYF. The J gene is TRBJ2-7, the V gene TRBV10-3; possibly TRBD1 or TRBD2 for D (5 bases each). CDR1 is ENHRY and CDR2 is SYGVKD in the germline V gene. V was trimmed by 6 bases and J by 2 bases, leaving 17 bases between them. The CDR3 covers 15 residues.

The chain joins TRBV10-3 to TRBJ2-1; D possibly uses TRBD1 or TRBD2 (5 bases each). Trimming removed 6 bases from V and 5 bases from J, with 14 bases in between. The germline V gene has CDR1 ENHRY and CDR2 SYGVKD. The CDR3 runs to 14 residues. CDR3 amino acids: CAIRGTLTDNEQFF. CDR3 nucleotides: TGTGCCATCAGGGGGACCTTAACCGACAATGAGCAGTTCTTC.

This chain connects TRBV3-1 to TRBJ1-2, with a possible D match to TRBD1 (5 bases). Germline CDR1 and CDR2: LGHDT and YNNKEL (reference sequence). The CDR3 spans 16 residues. Trimming took 0 bases from V and 3 from J, leaving 14 bases between them. The CDR3 sequence is CASSQDWAGNYYGYTF. In DNA form, the CDR3 reads TGTGCCAGCAGCCAAGATTGGGCAGGGAATTACTATGGCTACACCTTC.

This chain links TRBV7-8 with TRBJ2-7, with a weak D call TRBD1 (6 bases). V was clipped by 4 bases and J by 3 bases, with 10 bases between them. The germline V gene has CDR1 SGHVS and CDR2 FQNEAQ. The CDR3 consists of 13 residues. CDR3 bases: TGTGCCAGCAGCTACGAACAGGGCTACGAGCAGTACTTC. It encodes CASSYEQGYEQYF.